This T cell receptor beta chain derives from a study of cytomegalovirus exposure and HLA in healthy donors. Primers: 60 Vbeta forward and 13 Jbeta reverse. TCRdb's copy holds only in-frame clones and misses some; the assay was immunoSEQ multiplex PCR. The profile shows about 84,000 clones, 63% of them singletons. The donors gave bone marrow, and they were healthy. Per the germline V gene, CDR1 is SEHNR and CDR2 is FQNEAQ (reference sequence). Germline trimming cut 0 bases from V and 5 bases from J; bases unmatched to any gene: 7. The CDR3 length is 17 residues. This TCR came from a woman in her thirties or forties in good health and CMV-seropositive. This chain connects TRBV7-9 to TRBJ2-7; the match to TRBD2 covers 13 bases. Source material: PBMCs. The CDR3 DNA sequence: TGTGCCAGCAGCTTAGCGGAGACTAGCGGGAGGCGGAACGAGCAGTACTTC. Translation gives CASSLAETSGRRNEQYF.